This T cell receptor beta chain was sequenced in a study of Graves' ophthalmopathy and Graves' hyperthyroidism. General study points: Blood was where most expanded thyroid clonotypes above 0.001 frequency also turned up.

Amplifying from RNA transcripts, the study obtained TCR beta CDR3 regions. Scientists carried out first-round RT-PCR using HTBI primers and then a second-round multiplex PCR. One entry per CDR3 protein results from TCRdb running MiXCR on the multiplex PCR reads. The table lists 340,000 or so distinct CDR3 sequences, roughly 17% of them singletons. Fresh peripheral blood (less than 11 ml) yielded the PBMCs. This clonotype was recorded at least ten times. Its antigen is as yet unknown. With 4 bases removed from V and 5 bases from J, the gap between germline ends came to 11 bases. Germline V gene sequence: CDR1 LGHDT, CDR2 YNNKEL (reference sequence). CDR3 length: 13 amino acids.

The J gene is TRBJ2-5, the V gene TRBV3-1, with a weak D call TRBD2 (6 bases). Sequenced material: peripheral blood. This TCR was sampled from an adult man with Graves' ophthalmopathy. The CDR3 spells CASSPAGGETQYF. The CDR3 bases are TGTGCCAGCAGCCCAGCGGGCGGGGAGACCCAGTACTTC.